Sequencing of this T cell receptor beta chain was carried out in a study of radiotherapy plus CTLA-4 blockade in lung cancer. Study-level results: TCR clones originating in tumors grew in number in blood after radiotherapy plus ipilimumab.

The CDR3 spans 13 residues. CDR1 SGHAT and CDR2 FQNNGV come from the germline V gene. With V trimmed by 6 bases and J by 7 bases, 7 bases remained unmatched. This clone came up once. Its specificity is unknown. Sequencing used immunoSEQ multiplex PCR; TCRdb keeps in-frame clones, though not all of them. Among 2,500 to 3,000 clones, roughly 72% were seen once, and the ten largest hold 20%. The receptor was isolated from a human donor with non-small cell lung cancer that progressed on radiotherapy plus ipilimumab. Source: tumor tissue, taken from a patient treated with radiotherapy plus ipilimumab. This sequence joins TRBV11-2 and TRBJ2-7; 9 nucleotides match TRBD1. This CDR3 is CASSWTGVGEQYF. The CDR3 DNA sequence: TGTGCCAGCAGTTGGACAGGGGTGGGGGAGCAGTACTTC.